The 3 T cell receptor beta chains reported below all come from one sample, sequenced in a study of T cell repertoires in ileal Crohn's disease. The table came from immunoSEQ multiplex PCR; TCRdb's copy has only in-frame clones and leaves some out. The top ten hold roughly 4.5% of the sample, which has more than 9,500 clones, roughly four fifths seen once. Sequenced: ileal tissue. Source of these receptors: an adult with Crohn's disease.

This clone was found once. The chain is built from TRBV15 and TRBJ2-5; TRBD1 matches 9 bases. Germline CDR1 reads LNHNV; CDR2 reads YYDKDF (reference sequence). This CDR3 is built from 14 residues. The V segment lost 5 bases and the J segment 5 bases; nucleotides outside the gene matches: 6. As DNA, the CDR3 is TGTGCCACCAGCCTGGGAGGGACAGGGGAGACCCAGTACTTC. Its translation: CATSLGGTGETQYF. Based on the CDR3 plus reference TRBV15 and TRBJ2-5, the full variable domain is DAMVIQNPRYQVTQFGKPVTLSCSQTLNHNVMYWYQQKSSQAPKLLFHYYDKDFNNEADTPDNFQSRRPNTSFCFLDIRSPGLGDTAMYLCATSLGGTGETQYFGPGTRLLVL.

The chain is built from TRBV11-3 and TRBJ2-5, with D possibly TRBD1 on 5 matching bases. V was trimmed by 4 bases and J by 3 bases, leaving 15 bases between them. The CDR3 is 15 amino acids. Germline-derived CDR1 and CDR2 are SGHNT and YENEEA. The CDR3 DNA sequence: TGTGCCAGCAGCTCTGGCTTGTGGGGCGAAGAGACCCAGTACTTC. Amino acids: CASSSGLWGEETQYF.

The V call is TRBV10-2, the J call TRBJ1-5; D remains unclear. Germline V gene data show CDR1 as WSHSY and CDR2 as SAAADI. V was pared by 8 bases and J by 5 bases, with 10 bases between. This CDR3 contains 12 residues. CDR3 region: CASGVGDQPQHF. The CDR3 DNA is TGCGCCAGCGGGGTGGGAGATCAGCCCCAGCATTTT.